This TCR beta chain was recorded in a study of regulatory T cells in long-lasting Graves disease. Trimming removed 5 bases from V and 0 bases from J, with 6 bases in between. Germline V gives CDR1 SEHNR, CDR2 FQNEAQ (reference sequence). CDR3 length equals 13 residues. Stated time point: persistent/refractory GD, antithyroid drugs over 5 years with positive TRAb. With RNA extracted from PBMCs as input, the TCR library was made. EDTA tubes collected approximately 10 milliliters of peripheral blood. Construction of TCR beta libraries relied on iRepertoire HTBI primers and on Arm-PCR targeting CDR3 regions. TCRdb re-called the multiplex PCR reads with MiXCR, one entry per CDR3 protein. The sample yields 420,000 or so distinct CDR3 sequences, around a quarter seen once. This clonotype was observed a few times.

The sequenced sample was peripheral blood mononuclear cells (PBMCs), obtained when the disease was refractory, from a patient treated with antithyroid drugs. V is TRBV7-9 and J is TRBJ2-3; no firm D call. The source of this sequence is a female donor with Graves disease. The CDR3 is CASSAWSTDTQYF. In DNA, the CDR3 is TGTGCCAGCAGCGCCTGGAGCACAGATACGCAGTATTTT. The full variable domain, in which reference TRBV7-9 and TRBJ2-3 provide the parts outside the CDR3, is DTGVSQNPRHKITKRGQNVTFRCDPISEHNRLYWYRQTLGQGPEFLTYFQNEAQLEKSRLLSDRFSAERPKGSFSTLEIQRTEQGDSAMYLCASSAWSTDTQYFGPGTRLTVL.